This section outlines one TCR beta chain sequence together with its context. This sample is drawn from a study of cytomegalovirus exposure and HLA in healthy donors. Researchers ran the PCR with 60 Vbeta and 13 Jbeta primers. Clones were read by immunoSEQ multiplex PCR, and TCRdb kept only the in-frame ones, dropping some. Recorded for this sample: fewer than 130,000 clones. V dropped 7 bases and J dropped 0 bases, with 15 bases sitting between them. This CDR3 has 15 residues. Germline values: CDR1 LNHDA, CDR2 SQIVND (reference sequence). V is TRBV19 and J is TRBJ1-2; TRBD1 is a possible D gene (6 bases). This TCR was sampled from a man over 45 in good health and CMV-seronegative. The sample comprised PBMCs. CDR3: CASTPRTGPNYGYTF. CDR3 bases: TGTGCCAGTACCCCGCGAACAGGGCCTAACTATGGCTACACCTTC.